What follows describes a single T cell receptor (beta chain). Antigen unknown. It was with 60 Vbeta and 13 Jbeta primers that the PCR ran. Original analysis: Unique TCR beta chains totaled roughly 81 million in a later count, with approximately 11 million of them shared. Sequencing was performed with immunoSEQ multiplex PCR; in TCRdb, only in-frame clones are kept and a portion is missing. V and J calls and clone size are given by that table; D and trimming were obtained from the DNA. Of 140,000 to 150,000 clones listed, over 55% are singletons. After removal of 6 bases from V and 0 bases from J, the junction contained 3 bases not matched to a gene. Germline V gene sequence: CDR1 SNHLY, CDR2 FYNNEI. The CDR3 runs 15 residues. This record comes from a study of cytomegalovirus exposure and HLA in healthy donors. At the level of the study: Among the roughly 400 genotyped donors, approximately 80% were placed in the Caucasian-associated ancestry cluster.

Whole-study findings and limits: Later work found most CMV-associated TCR beta chains apparently HLA-restricted. Among TCR beta chains, those listed as cytomegalovirus-associated numbered over 150.

The clonotype comes from a man in his forties or fifties in good health and CMV-seronegative. This chain links TRBV2 with TRBJ2-2; 8 positions agree with TRBD2. The sequenced material came from PBMCs. CDR3: CASSALAANTGELFF. As DNA, the CDR3 is TGTGCCAGCAGCGCACTAGCGGCGAACACCGGGGAGCTGTTTTTT. Using reference TRBV2 and TRBJ2-2 for the parts outside the CDR3, the full variable domain is EPEVTQTPSHQVTQMGQEVILRCVPISNHLYFYWYRQILGQKVEFLVSFYNNEISEKSEIFDDQFSVERPDGSNFTLKIRSTKLEDSAMYFCASSALAANTGELFFGEGSRLTVL.